Here is one TCR beta chain with its context. These data are taken from a study of blood T cell repertoires in COVID-19. The CDR3 spans 17 residues. V was pared by 5 bases and J by 5 bases, with 14 bases of the junction left unmatched. Looked up from germline, CDR1 is SGHAT and CDR2 is FQNNGV. Sequencing was performed with immunoSEQ multiplex PCR; in TCRdb, only in-frame clones are kept and a portion is missing. This table has roughly 150,000 clones, nearly 85% appearing once. J is TRBJ2-2 and V is TRBV11-2; 7 bases map to TRBD1. Material: peripheral blood. This clonotype originated in a human donor in a cohort sampled during active COVID-19. CDR3 residues: CASSPRMGQLKTGELFF. Here the CDR3 DNA reads TGTGCCAGCAGCCCGCGGATGGGACAGCTTAAGACCGGGGAGCTGTTTTTT.